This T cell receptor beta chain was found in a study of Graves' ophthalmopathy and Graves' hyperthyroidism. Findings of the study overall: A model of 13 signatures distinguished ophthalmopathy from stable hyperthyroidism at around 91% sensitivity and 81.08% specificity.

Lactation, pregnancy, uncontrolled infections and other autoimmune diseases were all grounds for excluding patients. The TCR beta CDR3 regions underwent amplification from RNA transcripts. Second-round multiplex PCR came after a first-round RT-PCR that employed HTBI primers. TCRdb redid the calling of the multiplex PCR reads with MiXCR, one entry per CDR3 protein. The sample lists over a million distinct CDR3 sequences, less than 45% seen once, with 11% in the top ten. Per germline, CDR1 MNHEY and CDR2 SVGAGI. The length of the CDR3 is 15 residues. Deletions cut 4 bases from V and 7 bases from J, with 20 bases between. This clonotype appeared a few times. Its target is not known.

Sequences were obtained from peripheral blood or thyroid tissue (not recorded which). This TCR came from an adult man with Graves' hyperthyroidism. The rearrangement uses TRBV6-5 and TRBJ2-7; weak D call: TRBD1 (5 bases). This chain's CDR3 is CASSFHAVGPFEQYF. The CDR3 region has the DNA TGTGCCAGCAGTTTCCACGCAGTGGGGCCGTTTGAGCAGTACTTC.